This T cell receptor beta chain was identified in a study of cytomegalovirus exposure and HLA in healthy donors. Use of 60 Vbeta and 13 Jbeta primers characterized the PCR. The protocol was immunoSEQ multiplex PCR, while the TCRdb copy is restricted to in-frame clones and leaves out a portion. The sample lists around 100,000 clones; about 9.4% were seen once. Study observations and caveats: Presence/absence analyses treated sequencing depth as roughly uniform across donors. At a 0.05 false discovery rate, a later analysis found 16,951 TCR beta sequences to be associated with HLA alleles. Some V segments, TRBV6-2 and TRBV6-3 among them, were indistinguishable and were therefore excluded. The study labeled fewer than 200 TCR beta chains cytomegalovirus-associated.

Concerning this clone: As yet, its antigen is unknown.

Germline values: CDR1 SGHDT, CDR2 YYEEEE. This CDR3 is 15 amino acids long. The germline V and J ends were trimmed by 4 bases and 0 bases, with 11 bases remaining between them. The J gene is TRBJ1-3, the V gene TRBV5-6; no reliable D call. What was sequenced was PBMCs. The sequence came from a man aged 35 to 55 in good health and CMV-seropositive. CDR3 loop: CASSPGPHSGNTIYF. The CDR3 nucleotides read TGTGCCAGCAGCCCTGGGCCCCACTCTGGAAACACCATATATTTT.